Listed here are 22 T cell receptor beta chains from one sample, sequenced in a study of PD-1 blockade in classical Hodgkin lymphoma. The table came from immunoSEQ multiplex PCR; TCRdb's copy has only in-frame clones and leaves some out. The table shows 70,000 or so clones, with roughly 92% occurring only once. The time point denotes: newly diagnosed, previously untreated cHL patient sample. Sequenced material: peripheral blood mononuclear cells (PBMCs). The receptor set was obtained from a human donor with classical Hodgkin lymphoma.

The chain is built from TRBV13 and TRBJ2-3; D may be TRBD2 (5 bases). Trimming stripped 2 bases from V and 0 bases from J, with 9 bases between. CDR3 length: 15 residues. Germline CDR1 and CDR2: PRHDT and FYEKMQ (reference sequence). CDR3 amino acids: CASSLIASSTDTQYF. The CDR3 coding sequence is TGTGCCAGCAGCTTAATAGCGTCAAGCACAGATACGCAGTATTTT.

The genes are TRBV5-5 and TRBJ1-4; tentatively, D is TRBD1 (5 bases). CDR1 and CDR2 (germline): SGHKS, YYEKEE (reference sequence). V lost 2 bases to trimming and J lost 3 bases, with 11 bases between them. This CDR3 spans 15 amino acids. As DNA, the CDR3 is TGTGCCAGCAGCTTATCAGTAGGGGCTAATGAAAAACTGTTTTTT. It translates to CASSLSVGANEKLFF.

The chain carries TRBV7-2 and TRBJ2-7; 8 bases map to TRBD1. This CDR3 spans 15 amino acids. The V and J ends lost 4 bases and 2 bases, in that order; junction bases with no gene match: 7. CDR1 and CDR2 (germline): SGHTA, FQGNSA. The CDR3: CASSYFGTGPYEQYF. The CDR3 DNA sequence: TGTGCCAGCAGCTACTTCGGGACAGGCCCCTACGAGCAGTACTTC.

The rearrangement uses TRBV7-9 and TRBJ1-6, with D possibly TRBD1 on 5 matching bases. The CDR3 loop spans 13 amino acids. Germline-derived CDR1 and CDR2 are SEHNR and FQNEAQ (reference sequence). Trimming took 8 bases from V and 8 from J, leaving 13 bases between them. The DNA of the CDR3 is TGTGCCAGCTCCCTAGGGGTGGATTCACCCCTCCACTTT. Translating gives CASSLGVDSPLHF.

This chain uses TRBV6-5 with TRBJ1-6; weak D call: TRBD1 (5 bases). The CDR3 totals 14 residues. V dropped 2 bases and J dropped 10 bases, with 12 bases sitting between them. The V gene's germline CDR1 is MNHEY and CDR2 SVGAGI. As DNA, the CDR3 is TGTGCCAGCAGTTACATCAGGGCCGAATCACCCCTCCACTTT. Translation gives CASSYIRAESPLHF.

The J gene is TRBJ2-3, the V gene TRBV7-9, with D possibly being TRBD1 (6 bases). Germline V gene data show CDR1 as SEHNR and CDR2 as FQNEAQ (reference sequence). V dropped 4 bases and J dropped 0 bases, with 17 bases sitting between them. CDR3 length: 17 residues. The CDR3 protein is CASSSWTENLSTDTQYF. The CDR3 DNA reads as TGTGCCAGCAGCTCTTGGACAGAGAACCTAAGCACAGATACGCAGTATTTT.

The V and J genes are TRBV28 and TRBJ1-5, with a weak D call TRBD1 (5 bases). The CDR3 extends over 14 amino acids. The germline CDR1 and CDR2 sequences are MDHEN and SYDVKM. The chain's CDR3 is CASEDIGVNQPQHF. DNA for the CDR3: TGTGCTAGCGAGGACATCGGGGTCAATCAGCCCCAGCATTTT.

The chain combines TRBV5-6 with TRBJ2-7, with TRBD1 identical over 7 bases. The CDR3 loop spans 14 amino acids. The germline V gene has CDR1 SGHDT and CDR2 YYEEEE. With V trimmed by 0 bases and J by 3 bases, 3 bases remained unmatched. CDR3 protein: CASSLGTGFYEQYF. The CDR3, as DNA: TGTGCCAGCAGCTTGGGGACAGGTTTCTACGAGCAGTACTTC.

The V gene is TRBV19, the J gene TRBJ2-4; 8 nucleotides agree with TRBD1. V dropped 4 bases and J dropped 0; count of bases not matched to a gene: 8. CDR1 and CDR2 from the germline V gene are LNHDA and SQIVND (reference sequence). This CDR3 is built from 17 residues. CDR3 sequence reads: CASSTNAGGQAKNIQYF. CDR3 in DNA: TGTGCCAGTAGTACCAACGCAGGGGGCCAAGCCAAAAACATTCAGTACTTC.

The chain links TRBV11-2 to TRBJ1-1; D remains ambiguous. Germline CDR1 and CDR2: SGHAT and FQNNGV. V lost 5 bases to trimming and J lost 1 base, with 8 bases between them. The CDR3 extends over 13 amino acids. The CDR3 is CASSPGRNTEAFF. As DNA, the CDR3 is TGTGCCAGCAGCCCAGGCAGGAACACTGAAGCTTTCTTT.

J is TRBJ1-1 and V is TRBV7-8; D is undetermined. The germline CDR1 and CDR2 sequences are SGHVS and FQNEAQ. There are 13 residues in the CDR3. V gave up 3 bases and J gave up 1 base, with 6 bases separating them. This CDR3 is CASSLGWNTEAFF. CDR3 DNA sequence: TGTGCCAGCAGCTTGGGCTGGAACACTGAAGCTTTCTTT.

V and J are TRBV5-1 and TRBJ1-2; 7 bases fit TRBD1. Trimming cost V 3 bases and J 8 bases; bases outside gene matches: 10. CDR1 and CDR2 (germline): SGHRS, YFSETQ. The CDR3 loop spans 14 amino acids. CDR3 residues: CASSSSGGGYGYTF. The CDR3 coding sequence is TGCGCCAGCAGCTCTTCAGGGGGTGGGTACGGCTACACCTTC.

The chain joins TRBV15 to TRBJ2-3, with 9 positions matching TRBD1. There are 14 residues in the CDR3. Trimming removed 5 bases from V and 5 bases from J; junction bases left unmatched: 5. The germline CDR1 and CDR2 sequences are LNHNV and YYDKDF (reference sequence). The CDR3 region is CATSRDRDEDTQYF. The DNA for the CDR3 is TGTGCCACCAGCCGGGACAGGGATGAAGATACGCAGTATTTT.

The CDR3: CASSPNRGGRNTIYF. In nucleotides, the CDR3 is TGTGCCAGCAGCCCGAACCGGGGCGGCCGAAACACCATATATTTT. V is TRBV9 and J is TRBJ1-3; maybe TRBD1 (5 bases). The CDR3 is made up of 15 amino acids. Germline V gene lookup returns CDR1 SGDLS and CDR2 YYNGEE. V was pared by 4 bases and J by 5 bases, with 16 bases between.

This chain connects TRBV7-7 to TRBJ2-1, with TRBD2 identical over 11 bases. The junction had 3 bases not matched to a gene; V was cut back by 4 bases and J by 7 bases. This CDR3 has 14 residues. The germline gives CDR1 SSHAT, CDR2 FNYEAQ (reference sequence). The CDR3 protein is CASSSLAGGNEQFF. CDR3 in DNA: TGTGCCAGCAGCTCCTTAGCGGGGGGGAATGAGCAGTTCTTC.

This clone was seen a few times. This rearrangement joins TRBV2 to TRBJ1-1; D gene unclear. The CDR3 extends over 15 amino acids. Germline V gene lookup returns CDR1 SNHLY and CDR2 FYNNEI. The V end lost 1 base, the J end lost 2 bases, and 11 bases lay between the germline ends. The CDR3 spells CASSEENRINTEAFF. CDR3 bases: TGTGCCAGCAGTGAAGAAAACAGAATCAACACTGAAGCTTTCTTT.

The chain links TRBV2 to TRBJ2-7; 8 positions match TRBD2. The CDR3 covers 15 residues. The V gene end was trimmed by 3 bases and the J gene end by 4 bases; junction bases not matched to a gene: 8. Germline assignment: CDR1 SNHLY and CDR2 FYNNEI. The CDR3 region is CASSDGTRKGYEQYF. The CDR3, as DNA: TGTGCCAGCAGTGATGGGACTAGGAAAGGTTACGAGCAGTACTTC. The full variable domain, rest sourced from reference TRBV2 and TRBJ2-7, is EPEVTQTPSHQVTQMGQEVILRCVPISNHLYFYWYRQILGQKVEFLVSFYNNEISEKSEIFDDQFSVERPDGSNFTLKIRSTKLEDSAMYFCASSDGTRKGYEQYFGPGTRLTVT.

This chain joins TRBV19 and TRBJ1-1, with D perhaps TRBD1 (6 bases). V was pared by 9 bases and J by 5 bases, with 19 bases between. This CDR3 spans 14 amino acids. Germline V gene lookup returns CDR1 LNHDA and CDR2 SQIVND (reference sequence). CDR3 nucleotides: TGTGCCAGCCTTCCTGGGGGCCTCGGGACTGAAGCTTTCTTT. It encodes CASLPGGLGTEAFF.

The V call is TRBV19, the J call TRBJ1-5, with D unclear. This CDR3 spans 13 amino acids. Germline loops: CDR1 LNHDA, CDR2 SQIVND (reference sequence). Between the trimmed V and J ends, which lost 8 bases and 2 bases, there was a span of 10 bases. The CDR3 spells CASGVGGNQPQHF. The DNA of the CDR3 is TGTGCCAGTGGGGTCGGGGGCAATCAGCCCCAGCATTTT.

The chain couples TRBV11-2 to TRBJ2-3, with 7 bases identical to TRBD2. The germline V gene has CDR1 SGHAT and CDR2 FQNNGV. This CDR3 is 15 amino acids long. The V gene end was trimmed by 0 bases and the J gene end by 6 bases; junction bases not matched to a gene: 6. The CDR3 loop is CASSLDGGIVDTQYF. CDR3 nucleotide sequence: TGTGCCAGCAGCTTAGACGGGGGGATAGTCGATACGCAGTATTTT.

For the CDR3, the DNA is TGTGCCAGCAGTCGTACAGGGGGCCGGAACACCGGGGAGCTGTTTTTT. It translates to CASSRTGGRNTGELFF. The chain employs TRBV11-2 and TRBJ2-2; 9 bases are shared with TRBD1. CDR3 length: 16 amino acids. Unmatched junction bases numbered 6, after V lost 6 bases and J lost 1 base. Germline loops: CDR1 SGHAT, CDR2 FQNNGV.

In this sample, this clone turned up once. The V call is TRBV2, the J call TRBJ1-4, with D perhaps matching TRBD1 (5 bases). The CDR3 loop spans 13 amino acids. Per germline, CDR1 SNHLY and CDR2 FYNNEI. The V end lost 4 bases, the J end lost 6 bases, and 9 bases lay between the germline ends. The CDR3 bases are TGTGCCAGCAGTGGGGGGGTGCATGAAAAACTGTTTTTT. Translated, it gives CASSGGVHEKLFF.